One sample yielded the 9 T cell receptor beta chains listed below, sequenced in a study of blood T cell repertoires in COVID-19. Sequencing used immunoSEQ multiplex PCR; TCRdb keeps in-frame clones, though not all of them. The sample carries tens of thousands of clones, approximately 89% recorded once. The sequencing input was peripheral blood. The receptors were gathered from a human donor in a cohort sampled during active COVID-19.

The V gene is TRBV7-9, the J gene TRBJ1-5, with 9 bases identical to TRBD1. Germline CDR1 SEHNR, CDR2 FQNEAQ (reference sequence). V lost 5 bases and J lost 1; bases outside the gene matches: 3. The CDR3 runs to 15 residues. The CDR3 sequence is CASSQGTGSNQPQHF. As DNA, the CDR3 is TGTGCCAGCAGCCAGGGGACAGGGAGCAATCAGCCCCAGCATTTT.

The rearrangement links TRBV19 to TRBJ1-4; D not resolved. This CDR3 has 12 amino acids. Trimming took off 7 bases at V and 7 bases at J, with 10 bases between the two ends. In germline, CDR1 is LNHDA, CDR2 SQIVND (reference sequence). The CDR3 region is CASTKRGEKLFF. In DNA, the CDR3 is TGTGCCAGTACGAAGCGCGGTGAAAAACTGTTTTTT.

V gene TRBV18 combines with J gene TRBJ1-2; maybe TRBD1 (6 bases). Between the trimmed V and J ends, which lost 4 bases and 10 bases, there was a span of 19 bases. The CDR3 extends over 14 amino acids. CDR1 KGHSH and CDR2 LQKENI come from the germline V gene. This chain's CDR3 is CASSRDMGQDYYTF. The CDR3 nucleotides read TGTGCCAGCTCACGTGATATGGGACAAGATTACTACACCTTC.

The V gene is TRBV6-5, the J gene TRBJ2-5; possible D gene TRBD2, 5 bases. Trimming took off 7 bases at V and 5 bases at J, with 20 bases between the two ends. CDR1 MNHEY and CDR2 SVGAGI come from the germline V gene. The CDR3 runs to 15 residues. CDR3 DNA sequence: TGTGCCAGCATTCCCAAGGGCGGGCGAGGGGAGACCCAGTACTTC. Translating it yields CASIPKGGRGETQYF.

J is TRBJ2-5 and V is TRBV6-2 or TRBV6-3, with a weak D call TRBD1 (5 bases). Germline V gene lookup returns CDR1 MNHEY and CDR2 SVGEGT. The V gene lost 6 bases and the J gene lost 2 bases, with 7 bases spanning the gap. The CDR3 is made up of 12 amino acids. CDR3 region: CASSRTQETQYF. DNA of the CDR3: TGTGCCAGCAGCCGGACACAAGAGACCCAGTACTTC.

V gene TRBV18 combines with J gene TRBJ1-3, with D possibly TRBD1 on 5 matching bases. The V gene's germline CDR1 is KGHSH and CDR2 LQKENI. Trimming shortened V by 3 bases and J by 0 bases, and 9 bases separated the two germline ends. This CDR3 comprises 15 residues. The CDR3 sequence is CASSPAQGSGNTIYF. CDR3 nucleotide sequence: TGTGCCAGCTCACCGGCCCAGGGCTCTGGAAACACCATATATTTT.

The V gene is TRBV14, the J gene TRBJ2-3, with D possibly being TRBD2 (5 bases). The CDR3 has 14 residues. Trimming cost V 0 bases and J 5 bases, with 9 bases left between them. Per germline, CDR1 SGHDN and CDR2 FVKESK. DNA of the CDR3: TGTGCCAGCAGCCAAGATAGCGTCGTAGATACGCAGTATTTT. Protein product: CASSQDSVVDTQYF.

The chain carries TRBV6-6 and TRBJ2-1; 12 nucleotides agree with TRBD2. With 7 bases clipped from V and 4 bases from J, the junction kept 8 bases outside the gene matches. The CDR3 loop spans 16 amino acids. The germline V gene encodes CDR1 MNHNY and CDR2 SVGAGI (reference sequence). CDR3 DNA: TGTGCCAGCACGCGGACTAGCGGGAACCTATACAATGAGCAGTTCTTC. It translates to CASTRTSGNLYNEQFF.

V gene TRBV5-5 combines with J gene TRBJ1-1; D uncertain. The CDR3 totals 13 residues. The V and J ends lost 2 bases and 0 bases respectively, with 5 bases between them. The germline gives CDR1 SGHKS, CDR2 YYEKEE (reference sequence). CDR3 region: CASSFTLNTEAFF. The CDR3 DNA sequence: TGTGCCAGCAGCTTCACACTGAACACTGAAGCTTTCTTT.